Sequencing of this T cell receptor (beta chain) was carried out in a study of T and B cells in COVID-19 patients. Study-level background: COVID-19 patients gave peripheral blood either during active infection or after recovery. Of 20 to 25 active-infection patients, under 15 were critically ill with mechanical ventilation or extracorporeal membrane oxygenation. Study-wide results and caveats: In COVID-19 patients, T cell receptor beta variable and joining gene use was reportedly strongly skewed.

Multiplex PCR with BIOMED2 TRB-A/B primer pools amplified TRB rearrangements. TCRdb used MiXCR to reprocess the multiplex PCR reads, holding one entry per CDR3 protein. Of about 14,000 distinct CDR3 sequences listed, 29% are singletons. CDR3 size: 12 residues. Looked up from germline, CDR1 is SQVTM and CDR2 is ANQGSEA. Unmatched junction bases numbered 3, after V lost 6 bases and J lost 6 bases. As for this clonotype: Its specificity is unknown.

Blood genomic DNA input for TRB amplification was about 250-550 ng. The sample taken for sequencing was blood. V gene TRBV29-1 combines with J gene TRBJ2-2; 8 nucleotides agree with TRBD2. The receptor's source is a human donor who had recovered from COVID-19. Here the CDR3 reads CSVDGGAGELFF. The CDR3 nucleotides read TGCAGCGTCGACGGGGGGGCCGGGGAGCTGTTTTTT.